This T cell receptor (beta chain) is drawn from a study of CD8+CD57+ T cells in acquired aplastic anemia. In patients chosen for sequencing, flow cytometry had shown CD8+CD57+ cell expansion. None of the patients had been given any therapy when their blood was sampled. The trim removed 5 bases at V and 4 bases at J, leaving 12 bases unmatched. The CDR3 loop spans 16 amino acids. Germline lookup yields CDR1 LNHNV and CDR2 YYDKDF (reference sequence). It was genomic DNA that served as the template for profiling TCR beta VDJ and CDR3. A single record per CDR3 protein comes from TCRdb applying MiXCR to the reads. The sample includes about 150,000 distinct CDR3 sequences, approximately 52% of them seen just once. Of note for this clonotype: Its antigen is currently unknown.

Whole-study findings and limits: Patients and controls shared 25 to 35 CD8+ CDR3 sequences, highly expressed in patients.

The sequenced sample was sorted CD4+, CD8+, or CD8+CD57+ T cells (not recorded which) from PBMCs. The TCR was taken from a human donor with aplastic anemia. The chain joins TRBV15 to TRBJ2-7; 9 nucleotides match TRBD1. CDR3 sequence (DNA): TGTGCCACCAGCGTCCGGTCCGGGACAGGGATTTACGAGCAGTACTTC. It yields the protein CATSVRSGTGIYEQYF.